The rows below give T cell receptor beta chains drawn from one sample of a study of CD4 and CD8 cells across lung adenocarcinoma regions. TCRdb recomputed calls from the PCR reads with MiXCR, one row per CDR3 protein. The table has some 25,000 distinct CDR3 sequences, roughly half seen once; the top ten hold around 50%. Input material: CD8+ T cells from the center of a lung tumor. The receptors were sampled from a male donor with lung adenocarcinoma. The CD4 and CD8 labels of this study may be unreliable. The CDR3 runs from the conserved cysteine through the conserved F or W. Each record gives: D gene, clone size, J gene, V gene, CDR3 protein, CDR3 DNA. D genes are given only for firm matches. Size is stated for part of the rows, as once, few or many counts, or as a class when the clone is expanded.

-	-	TRBJ2-3	TRBV10-1	CASNPKAGTEEQYF	TGCGCCAGCAACCCCAAGGCGGGCACAGAGGAGCAGTATTTT
-	few	TRBJ1-5	TRBV7-2	CASKAGEKQPQHF	TGTGCCAGCAAGGCAGGGGAGAAACAGCCCCAGCATTTT
TRBD2	medium-sized	TRBJ2-7	TRBV27	CASSHLSGGSGEQYF	TGTGCCAGCAGTCACCTCTCGGGAGGGTCCGGCGAGCAGTACTTC
-	medium-sized	TRBJ2-3	TRBV27	CASSPWQSTDTQYF	TGTGCCAGCAGTCCCTGGCAGAGCACAGATACGCAGTATTTT
TRBD1	-	TRBJ1-1	TRBV6-1	CASSWTGTGGGFTEAFF	TGTGCCAGCAGCTGGACCGGGACAGGGGGCGGTTTCACTGAAGCTTTCTTT
-	-	TRBJ2-5	TRBV10-2	CASRGHGRADGETQYF	TGCGCCAGCAGGGGGCACGGACGCGCGGACGGAGAGACCCAGTACTTC
-	-	TRBJ2-2	TRBV6-1	CASTESTGELFF	TGTGCCAGCACTGAGAGCACCGGGGAGCTGTTTTTC
-	-	TRBJ2-3	TRBV6-1	CASRLLQGTEAQYF	TGTGCCAGCAGGCTACTACAGGGCACCGAGGCGCAGTATTTT
TRBD1	-	TRBJ2-7	TRBV3-1	CASSQSSQGAEVYEQYF	TGTGCCAGCAGCCAATCCTCCCAGGGGGCGGAGGTCTACGAGCAGTACTTC
-	-	TRBJ2-4	TRBV6-1	CASSGRAKNIQYF	TGTGCCAGCTCGGGACGGGCCAAAAACATTCAGTACTTC
TRBD1	-	TRBJ2-2	TRBV6-1	CASSLARITGALFF	TGTGCCAGCAGCCTAGCTAGGATCACAGGGGCGCTGTTTTTT
TRBD2	few	TRBJ2-5	TRBV3-1	CASSPGGSGRGETQYF	TGTGCCAGCAGCCCAGGAGGTAGCGGGAGGGGAGAGACCCAGTACTTC
TRBD2	many	TRBJ2-1	TRBV6-1	CASRRPGTSGRWSSYNEQFF	TGTGCCAGCAGGAGACCCGGGACTAGCGGGAGATGGAGCTCCTACAATGAGCAGTTCTTC
-	many	TRBJ2-5	TRBV5-3	CARSGPGRGETQYF	TGTGCCAGAAGCGGACCTGGGAGGGGGGAGACCCAGTACTTC
-	-	TRBJ2-1	TRBV30	CAWSVSYGYNEQFF	TGTGCCTGGAGTGTATCTTACGGGTACAATGAGCAGTTCTTC
-	-	TRBJ2-3	TRBV9	CASSVDHTDTQYF	TGTGCCAGCAGCGTAGATCACACAGATACGCAGTATTTT
TRBD2	-	TRBJ2-3	TRBV6-1	CASWGTSGPKDTQYF	TGTGCCAGTTGGGGGACTAGCGGACCCAAAGATACGCAGTATTTC
-	-	TRBJ2-5	TRBV6-1	CASGEAGTRDGETQYF	TGTGCCAGCGGGGAAGCCGGGACCCGGGACGGGGAGACGCAGTACTTC
TRBD2	-	TRBJ2-7	TRBV3-1	CASSQVRASGSEQYF	TGTGCCAGCAGCCAAGTCAGGGCTAGCGGGAGCGAGCAGTACTTC
-	medium-sized	TRBJ2-5	TRBV12-3/TRBV12-4	CASSLSPRETQYF	TGTGCCAGCAGTCTATCCCCCCGGGAGACCCAGTACTTC
TRBD2	-	TRBJ2-5	TRBV4-1	CASSRAGGRQETQYF	TGCGCCAGCAGCCGAGCGGGGGGGCGCCAAGAGACCCAGTACTTC
-	many	TRBJ2-2	TRBV12-5	CASGLDTDNPGELFF	TGTGCTAGTGGTTTGGACACGGATAATCCCGGGGAGCTGTTTTTT
TRBD2	-	TRBJ2-7	TRBV27	CASSLASGSIKNEQYF	TGTGCCAGCAGTTTAGCTAGCGGGAGTATAAAAAACGAGCAGTACTTC
TRBD2	-	TRBJ2-2	TRBV6-1	CASSETWTSGTNELFF	TGTGCCAGCAGTGAAACGTGGACTAGCGGGACCAATGAGCTGTTTTTT
-	many	TRBJ2-3	TRBV5-1	CASRDEGAQYF	TGCGCCAGCAGGGATGAGGGGGCGCAGTATTTT
-	-	TRBJ2-1	TRBV7-8	CASSTYNVQFF	TGTGCCAGCAGCACTTACAATGTGCAGTTCTTC
TRBD1	-	TRBJ1-5	TRBV6-5	CASSYSNRGDQPQHF	TGTGCCAGCAGTTACTCGAACAGGGGAGATCAGCCCCAGCATTTT
-	-	TRBJ2-5	TRBV5-1	CAGKGGRGQETQYF	TGCGCGGGGAAGGGGGGCCGTGGCCAAGAGACGCAGTACTTC
TRBD2	-	TRBJ2-3	TRBV6-1	CASSEGLAGADTQYF	TGTGCCAGCAGTGAGGGACTAGCGGGAGCAGATACGCAGTATTTT
-	-	TRBJ2-1	TRBV12-5	CASGPMYNEQFF	TGTGCTAGTGGTCCGATGTACAATGAGCAGTTCTTC
-	few	TRBJ2-4	TRBV10-1	CASTTDSLSLAKNIQYF	TGCGCCAGCACAACGGACAGCCTAAGCCTAGCCAAAAACATTCAGTACTTC
-	many	TRBJ2-5	TRBV6-1	CASSGTGAHGLETQYF	TGTGCCAGCAGTGGTACGGGAGCCCATGGGTTGGAGACCCAGTACTTC
TRBD1	-	TRBJ2-2	TRBV12-3/TRBV12-4	CASSFRQGYTGELFF	TGTGCCAGCAGTTTCAGACAGGGGTACACCGGGGAGCTGTTTTTT
-	many	TRBJ2-1	TRBV7-3	CASSSTPSYNEQFF	TGTGCCAGCAGCTCGACTCCTAGTTACAATGAGCAGTTCTTC
-	few	TRBJ1-4	TRBV28	CASSFRGPSEKLFF	TGTGCCAGCAGTTTCCGGGGGCCGAGTGAAAAACTGTTTTTT
-	medium-sized	TRBJ2-1	TRBV6-1	CASSARVTYNEQFF	TGTGCCAGCAGTGCTAGGGTAACCTACAATGAGCAGTTCTTC
-	-	TRBJ2-3	TRBV6-5	CASSYGTAIQDTQYF	TGTGCCAGCAGTTACGGGACCGCCATCCAAGATACGCAGTACTTT
-	once	TRBJ2-3	TRBV6-1	CASRGFAGGEVDTQYF	TGTGCCAGCAGGGGTTTCGCGGGCGGGGAGGTAGATACGCAGTATTTT
TRBD2	-	TRBJ2-3	TRBV12-3/TRBV12-4	CASSFFRGRDTETQYF	TGTGCCAGCAGTTTCTTCCGCGGGAGGGACACAGAGACGCAGTATTTT
TRBD1	many	TRBJ2-7	TRBV10-1	CASRTPRQGSYEQYF	TGCGCCAGCAGAACCCCTAGACAGGGATCCTACGAGCAGTACTTC
TRBD1	medium-sized	TRBJ2-1	TRBV6-6	CASSTPPDRGRGEQFF	TGTGCCAGCAGTACCCCTCCTGACAGGGGAAGGGGTGAGCAGTTCTTC
TRBD2	-	TRBJ2-3	TRBV25-1	CASTRGGGGTDTQYF	TGTGCCAGCACACGGGGCGGGGGGGGCACAGATACGCAGTATTTT
TRBD1	many	TRBJ2-7	TRBV6-1	CASRDRYSYEQYF	TGTGCCAGCAGGGACAGGTACTCCTACGAGCAGTACTTC
-	-	TRBJ2-4	TRBV6-1	CASSEAGRGAKDTQYF	TGTGCCAGCAGCGAGGCGGGGCGGGGAGCCAAAGACACGCAGTACTTC
-	many	TRBJ2-1	TRBV12-3/TRBV12-4	CASSFGQGVGNEQFF	TGTGCCAGCAGTTTCGGACAAGGGGTAGGCAATGAGCAGTTCTTC
-	-	TRBJ2-7	TRBV27	CASSLSGLGAKDTQYF	TGTGCCAGCAGTTTATCGGGGCTGGGAGCCAAAGATACGCAGTACTTC
-	many	TRBJ2-1	TRBV6-1	CASSEDGGVGYNEQFF	TGTGCCAGCAGTGAAGACGGGGGAGTGGGCTACAATGAGCAGTTCTTC
-	-	TRBJ2-7	TRBV11-3	CASSNRYEQYF	TGTGCCAGCAGCAACAGGTACGAGCAGTACTTC
-	-	TRBJ2-1	TRBV9	CASSSQGGGNNEQFF	TGTGCCAGCAGCTCCCAGGGGGGGGGGAACAATGAGCAGTTCTTC
TRBD1	many	TRBJ1-2	TRBV6-1	CASSPRTGAGLTF	TGTGCCAGCAGTCCCCGGACAGGGGCTGGTCTCACCTTC
TRBD2	-	TRBJ2-7	TRBV14	CASSQEPWRDTSGRAIHYEQYF	TGTGCCAGCAGCCAAGAGCCCTGGCGGGACACTAGCGGGAGGGCCATCCACTACGAGCAGTACTTC